The source of this TCR beta chain is a study of shared clonotypes between healthy human individuals. The germline V gene encodes CDR1 GTSNPN and CDR2 SVGIG (reference sequence). This CDR3 region has 13 residues. The V and J ends lost 2 bases and 6 bases, in that order; junction bases with no gene match: 1. Clones were read by immunoSEQ multiplex PCR, and TCRdb kept only the in-frame ones, dropping some. The data show about a million clones, approximately 80% seen once. This clonotype originated in a man aged 18-30 years in good health. Sequences were obtained from memory CD4+ T cells sorted from blood. Subset indicated: CD45RA-negative fraction. This chain joins TRBV30 and TRBJ2-2; 9 nucleotides match TRBD1. In nucleotides, the CDR3 is TGTGCCTGGAGTCGACAGGGGGCCGGGGAGCTGTTTTTT. Its translation is CAWSRQGAGELFF.